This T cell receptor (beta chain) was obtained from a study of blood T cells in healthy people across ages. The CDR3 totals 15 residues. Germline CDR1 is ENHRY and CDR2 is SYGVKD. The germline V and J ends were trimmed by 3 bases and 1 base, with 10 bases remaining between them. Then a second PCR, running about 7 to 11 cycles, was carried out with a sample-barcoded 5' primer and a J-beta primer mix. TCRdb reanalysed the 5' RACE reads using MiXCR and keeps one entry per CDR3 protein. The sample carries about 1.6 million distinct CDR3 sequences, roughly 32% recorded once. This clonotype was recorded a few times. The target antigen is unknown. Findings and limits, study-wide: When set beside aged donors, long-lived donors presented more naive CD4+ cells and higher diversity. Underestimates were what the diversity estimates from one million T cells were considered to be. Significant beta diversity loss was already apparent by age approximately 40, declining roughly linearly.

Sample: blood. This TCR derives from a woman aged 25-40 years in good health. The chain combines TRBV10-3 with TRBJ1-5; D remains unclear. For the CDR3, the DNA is TGTGCCATCAGTGACCCAAGCACGAGCAATCAGCCCCAGCATTTT. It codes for CAISDPSTSNQPQHF.